This T cell receptor (beta chain) was profiled in a study of Graves' ophthalmopathy and Graves' hyperthyroidism. Study-level background: Hyperthyroidism was considered stable when no ophthalmopathy appeared within 18 months of follow-up. Overall study results and limits: The model achieved 70.59% sensitivity and less than 75% specificity for ophthalmopathy progression. Blood also carried most expanded thyroid clonotypes exceeding 0.001 frequency.

The authors amplified TCR beta CDR3 regions, and they did so from RNA transcripts for repertoire sequencing. After a first-round RT-PCR with HTBI primers, a second-round multiplex PCR was run. One entry per CDR3 protein, called by TCRdb with MiXCR from the multiplex PCR reads. The table shows around 1,000,000 distinct CDR3 sequences, with 35% to 45% occurring only once. From germline, CDR1 is SGDLS and CDR2 YYNGEE. The germline V and J ends were trimmed by 4 bases and 3 bases, with 17 bases remaining between them. The CDR3 has 15 amino acids. The study excluded patients with other autoimmune diseases, uncontrolled infections, pregnancy or lactation. This clonotype appeared a few times. The target antigen is unknown.

This chain links TRBV9 with TRBJ2-7; possibly TRBD2 for D (5 bases). The sample taken for sequencing was peripheral blood or thyroid tissue (not recorded which). The clonotype comes from an adult man with Graves' hyperthyroidism. The CDR3 sequence: CASSQVGVANYEQYF. The CDR3, as DNA: TGTGCCAGCAGCCAAGTCGGGGTAGCGAACTACGAGCAGTACTTC.